These 3 T cell receptor beta chains originate from one sample sequenced in a study of spatial heterogeneity in lung cancer. Sample time point: sample taken at primary tumor resection. TCRdb independently ran MiXCR on the 5' RACE reads; one entry per CDR3 protein. Of thousands of distinct CDR3 sequences listed, under 8.5% are singletons. This specimen was normal lung tissue next to the tumor, taken at surgery. These TCRs come from a female donor with early-stage non-small cell lung cancer.

This clonotype has at least ten counts. This chain joins TRBV5-1 and TRBJ2-5, with 11 bases matching TRBD2. The CDR3 runs to 16 residues. CDR1 SGHRS and CDR2 YFSETQ come from the germline V gene. V trimming: 3 bases; J trimming: 5 bases; junction bases outside the gene matches: 9. The CDR3 reads CASSSTSGGVRETQYF. CDR3 DNA: TGCGCCAGCAGCTCTACTAGCGGGGGCGTTCGCGAGACCCAGTACTTC.

This clonotype came up many times. This chain joins TRBV28 and TRBJ2-5; no firm D call. Trimming cost V 1 base and J 5 bases, with 2 bases left between them. The length of the CDR3 is 11 residues. Germline CDR1 and CDR2: MDHEN and SYDVKM. The CDR3 region is CASSLSETQYF. The DNA for the CDR3 is TGTGCCAGCAGTTTATCGGAGACCCAGTACTTC.

V and J are TRBV6-5 and TRBJ2-1; TRBD2 matches 9 bases. J gave up 6 bases and V 7 bases, and 10 bases lay outside the gene matches. This CDR3 is 15 amino acids long. Germline V gene lookup returns CDR1 MNHEY and CDR2 SVGAGI. CDR3 sequence (DNA): TGTGCCAGCAAAGCAGAAGGGACTAGCATCAATGAGCAGTTCTTC. It is translated as CASKAEGTSINEQFF.